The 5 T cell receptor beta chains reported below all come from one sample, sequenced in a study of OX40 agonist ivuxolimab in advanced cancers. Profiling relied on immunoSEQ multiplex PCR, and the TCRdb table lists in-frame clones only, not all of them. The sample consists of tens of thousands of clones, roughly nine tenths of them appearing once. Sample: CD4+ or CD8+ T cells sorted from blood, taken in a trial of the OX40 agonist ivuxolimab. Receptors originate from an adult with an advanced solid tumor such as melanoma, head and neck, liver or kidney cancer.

The CDR3 here is CASSYDSGNRNTIYF. DNA for the CDR3: TGTGCCAGCAGTTACGATTCAGGGAACAGAAACACCATATATTTT. This chain uses TRBV6-5 with TRBJ1-3; D possibly corresponds to TRBD1 (5 bases). Germline CDR1 reads MNHEY; CDR2 reads SVGAGI. The V end was cut by 2 bases, the J end by 5 bases, with 13 bases between. The CDR3 contains 15 residues.

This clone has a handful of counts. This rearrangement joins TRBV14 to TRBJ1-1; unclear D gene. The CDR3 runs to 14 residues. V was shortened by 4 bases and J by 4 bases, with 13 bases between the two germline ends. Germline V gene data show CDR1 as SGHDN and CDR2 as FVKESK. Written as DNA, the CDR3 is TGTGCCAGCAGCCTCCTGTCTACGGGCACTGAAGCTTTCTTT. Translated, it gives CASSLLSTGTEAFF.

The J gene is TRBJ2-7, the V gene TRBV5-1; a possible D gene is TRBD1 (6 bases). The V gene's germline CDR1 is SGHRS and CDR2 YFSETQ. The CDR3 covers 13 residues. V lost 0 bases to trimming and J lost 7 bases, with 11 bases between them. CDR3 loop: CASSLAEGEEQYF. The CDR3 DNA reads TGCGCCAGCAGCTTGGCCGAGGGGGAGGAGCAGTACTTC. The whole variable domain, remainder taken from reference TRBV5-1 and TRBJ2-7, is KAGVTQTPRYLIKTRGQQVTLSCSPISGHRSVSWYQQTPGQGLQFLFEYFSETQRNKGNFPGRFSGRQFSNSRSEMNVSTLELGDSALYLCASSLAEGEEQYFGPGTRLTVT.

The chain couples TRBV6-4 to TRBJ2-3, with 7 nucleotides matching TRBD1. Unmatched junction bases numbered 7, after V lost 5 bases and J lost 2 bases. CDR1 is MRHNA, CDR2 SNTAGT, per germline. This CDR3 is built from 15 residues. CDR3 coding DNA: TGTGCCAGCAGTATCGTTGGACAGGCCACAGATACGCAGTATTTT. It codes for CASSIVGQATDTQYF.

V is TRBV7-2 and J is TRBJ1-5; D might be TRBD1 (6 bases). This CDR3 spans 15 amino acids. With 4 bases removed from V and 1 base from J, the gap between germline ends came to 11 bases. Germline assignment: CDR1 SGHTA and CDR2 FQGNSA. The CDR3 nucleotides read TGTGCCAGCAGCTCATGGACAGCAAGCAATCAGCCCCAGCATTTT. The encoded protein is CASSSWTASNQPQHF.